This TCR beta chain was recovered during a study of T cell responses to AZD1222 COVID-19 vaccine. Trimming took 5 bases from V and 6 from J; bases not matched to a gene: 11. CDR1 is SGHTA, CDR2 FQGNSA, per germline. This CDR3 is built from 16 residues. Overall study findings and caveats: White British people made up most donors, females outnumbered males, and clonal diversity was possibly underestimated.

Comments on this clone: Its target is unknown.

The assay was immunoSEQ multiplex PCR, and TCRdb's table has in-frame clones only and misses some. The sample carries 130,000 to 150,000 clones, roughly 90% recorded once. The chain carries TRBV7-2 and TRBJ2-3; 10 positions match TRBD1. The receptor comes from an adult who received the AZD1222 COVID-19 vaccine. Sequencing used peripheral blood, obtained 28 days after the second AZD1222 dose. The DNA of the CDR3 is TGTGCCAGCAGCATCACTCGACAGGGGGCTTGGGATACGCAGTATTTT. This sequence encodes CASSITRQGAWDTQYF.